This TCR beta chain comes out of a study of regulatory T cells in long-lasting Graves disease. Findings and caveats of the study: TRBV28 was favored in persistent disease, as were TRBJ1-2 and TRBJ2-5.

Both iRepertoire HTBI primers and Arm-PCR of CDR3 regions were used to build the TCR beta libraries. Each CDR3 protein gets one entry after TCRdb re-called the multiplex PCR reads with MiXCR. The sample holds hundreds of thousands of distinct CDR3 sequences, roughly 16% seen once. The time point: newly diagnosed GD, antithyroid drugs for less than 3 months. PBMCs were the source of the RNA used for TCR sequencing. This clonotype was seen a handful of times. Its antigen is unknown. One end of the junction does not line up with germline, which may come from a read error. Germline CDR1 and CDR2: ENHRY and SYGVKD. The CDR3 sequence is 15 residues long. The sample was also reused in another study, on T cells in Graves' hyperthyroidism and ophthalmopathy.

The input for sequencing was peripheral blood mononuclear cells (PBMCs), taken at new diagnosis, from a patient treated with antithyroid drugs. This receptor was obtained from a woman aged 35 to 59 with Graves disease. The V call is TRBV10-3, the J call TRBJ2-1, with 8 bases aligning to TRBD2. The CDR3 here is CASSYAGLAGNEQFF. CDR3 DNA: TGTGCCAGCAGTTACGCCGGACTAGCCGGCAATGAGCAGTTCTTC.